These T cell receptor beta chains were read from a single sample in a study of vaccination effects on CD4 cells after COVID-19. Some clones are missing from TCRdb's copy, which holds only in-frame ones; the method was immunoSEQ multiplex PCR. This sample has 25,000 to 35,000 clones; roughly two thirds occur once, and the top ten carry roughly a tenth. Their antigens remain unidentified. The specimen was CD4+ T cells from PBMCs cultured with SARS-CoV-2 spike peptides, collected before COVID-19 vaccination. The source of these receptors is a human donor who received a COVID-19 vaccine. CDR3s include the opening cysteine and the closing phenylalanine or tryptophan. D genes are given only for firm matches. Clone size is stated in some rows and not others, as once, few, many or a class when expanded.

few,-,TRBV3-1/TRBV3-2,TRBJ2-1,TGTGCCAGCAGCCAAGGGTACAATGAGCAGTTCTTC,CASSQGYNEQFF
-,-,TRBV2,TRBJ2-7,TGTGCCAGCAGTGCTCAGAACTACGAGCAGTACTTC,CASSAQNYEQYF
-,-,TRBV19,TRBJ1-2,TGTGCCAGTAGCCCCGCGGCGGGAAACGGATTAATGGGCTACACCTTC,CASSPAAGNGLMGYTF
few,TRBD1,TRBV18,TRBJ1-2,TGTGCCAGCTCACCACGGGAGGACAGGAACTATGGCTACACCTTC,CASSPREDRNYGYTF
-,TRBD1,TRBV2,TRBJ2-1,TGTGCCAGCAGAGTACAGGGGCAGAAAGAGCAGTTCTTC,CASRVQGQKEQFF
-,TRBD1,TRBV15,TRBJ1-6,TGTGCCACCAGCAGACCGGGACAGGGTAATTCACCCCTCCACTTT,CATSRPGQGNSPLHF
-,-,TRBV25-1,TRBJ1-6,TGTGCCGCCGCAGGGAGCTCCTATAATTCACCCCTCCACTTT,CAAAGSSYNSPLHF
-,-,TRBV2,TRBJ1-2,TGTGCCAGCAGTGAATTGAGGGAAGGCTACACCTTC,CASSELREGYTF
-,TRBD1,TRBV5-1,TRBJ2-3,TGCGCCAGCAGCCCGGCAGGGGGCTGGGATACGCAGTATTTT,CASSPAGGWDTQYF
-,-,TRBV7-8,TRBJ2-7,TGTGCCAGCAGCTTACGGGACGAGCAGTACTTC,CASSLRDEQYF
few,-,TRBV7-8,TRBJ1-1,TGTGCCAGCAGCTTCGTCGGGGCAGGGGCTGAAGCTTTCTTT,CASSFVGAGAEAFF
few,-,TRBV2,TRBJ1-4,TGTGCCAGCAGTGGCACAGGGTTTGCTAATGAAAAACTGTTTTTT,CASSGTGFANEKLFF
-,TRBD2,TRBV5-1,TRBJ2-5,TGCGCCAGCAGCGCCACTAGCGGCCAAGAGACCCAGTACTTC,CASSATSGQETQYF
-,-,TRBV7-8,TRBJ2-3,TGTGCCAGCAGCTTAGAAGAGTGGTGGGAAACAGATACGCAGTATTTT,CASSLEEWWETDTQYF
few,-,TRBV4-2,TRBJ2-6,TGTGCCAGCAGCCAAAAGGACAGCTCTGGGGCCAACGTCCTGACTTTC,CASSQKDSSGANVLTF
-,-,TRBV27,TRBJ2-3,TGTGCCAGCAGTTTGTCAGGGGGGGATACGCAGTATTTT,CASSLSGGDTQYF
-,TRBD2,TRBV9,TRBJ2-1,TGTGCCAGCAGCTGGACTAGCGGGGGCCGCAATGAGCAGTTCTTC,CASSWTSGGRNEQFF
-,TRBD1,TRBV6-5,TRBJ2-3,TGTGCCAGCAGTACAATGACAGGGGATACGCAGTATTTT,CASSTMTGDTQYF
-,-,TRBV19,TRBJ2-7,TGTGCCAGTAGTGGTGGGGGAGCGGCCTACGAGCAGTACTTC,CASSGGGAAYEQYF
-,TRBD1,TRBV30,TRBJ2-7,TGTGCCTGGAAAGCGCCGACGGGACAGTTCCACGAGCAGTACTTC,CAWKAPTGQFHEQYF
-,-,TRBV19,TRBJ2-6,TGTGCCAGTAGTATAGACAGGTACTCTGGGGCCAACGTCCTGACTTTC,CASSIDRYSGANVLTF
-,-,TRBV21-1,TRBJ2-7,TGTGCCAGCAGCAAGGTTAGGGGCTACGAGCAGTACTTC,CASSKVRGYEQYF
-,-,TRBV5-1,TRBJ2-3,TGCGCCAGCAGCAACAGGGTTAATACGCAGTATTTT,CASSNRVNTQYF
-,-,TRBV3-1/TRBV3-2,TRBJ2-5,TGTGCCAGCAGCCCCTTTGGGCAGGGGGAGACCCAGTACTTC,CASSPFGQGETQYF
-,TRBD1,TRBV30,TRBJ1-1,TGTGCCCTCAGGGGGATGAACACTGAAGCTTTCTTT,CALRGMNTEAFF
once,TRBD2,TRBV18,TRBJ2-3,TGTGCCAGCTCACCCCTAGCGGGGGTCATAGATACGCAGTATTTT,CASSPLAGVIDTQYF
-,-,TRBV3-1/TRBV3-2,TRBJ2-7,TGTGCCAGCAGCCCGCAAACAGGGACGGTCCACGAGCAGTACTTC,CASSPQTGTVHEQYF
few,-,TRBV10-3,TRBJ2-2,TGTGCCATCAGCACGGGTGGGTCCGGGGAGCTGTTTTTT,CAISTGGSGELFF
-,-,TRBV24-1,TRBJ2-5,TGTGCCACCAGTGATCCGAGGGCATCTGGGGAGACCCAGTACTTC,CATSDPRASGETQYF
few,-,TRBV11-3,TRBJ1-1,TGTGCCAGCAGCTTAGATCGGAGCGGAGGAGGAGCTTTCTTT,CASSLDRSGGGAFF